The 13 T cell receptor beta chains presented below share a single source sample, sequenced in a study of shared clonotypes between healthy human individuals. Libraries were prepared by immunoSEQ multiplex PCR; TCRdb keeps only in-frame clonotypes and omits some of them. Among approximately 600,000 clones listed, 85% to 95% were seen once. Naivety among CD8 cells was defined by CD45RO negativity and positive CCR7 selection, thereby excluding terminally differentiated effector memory CD45RA+ cells. Sequenced material: naive CD8+ T cells sorted from blood. Source of these receptors: a woman under 40 in good health.

The gene calls are TRBV2 and TRBJ2-1, with 7 bases that match TRBD2. The CDR3 sequence is 13 residues long. Trimming cost V 6 bases and J 4 bases; bases outside gene matches: 3. Germline values: CDR1 SNHLY, CDR2 FYNNEI. The CDR3 region is CASRYGGYNEQFF. In nucleotides, the CDR3 is TGTGCCAGCAGATACGGGGGGTACAATGAGCAGTTCTTC.

The genes are TRBV6-5 and TRBJ2-2; no definite D call. Germline values: CDR1 MNHEY, CDR2 SVGAGI. CDR3 length: 14 residues. V was trimmed by 2 bases and J by 5 bases, leaving 9 bases between them. This CDR3 reads CASSYVRDTGELFF. The CDR3 DNA follows: TGTGCCAGCAGTTACGTTAGAGATACCGGGGAGCTGTTTTTT.

The chain couples TRBV5-4 to TRBJ1-1; D perhaps matches TRBD1 (5 bases). The CDR3 contains 12 residues. Germline V gives CDR1 SGHNT, CDR2 YYREEE (reference sequence). Trimming stripped 5 bases from V and 6 bases from J, with 11 bases between. CDR3 sequence: CASRGEGAEAFF. DNA of the CDR3: TGTGCCAGCAGGGGGGAGGGAGCTGAAGCTTTCTTT.

The chain carries TRBV27 and TRBJ1-1; 7 nucleotides align to TRBD1. Per germline, CDR1 MNHEY and CDR2 SMNVEV (reference sequence). The CDR3 consists of 16 residues. V dropped 5 bases and J dropped 0; count of bases not matched to a gene: 9. For the CDR3, the DNA is TGTGCCAGCAGTCGTGTTGGGACAGTGATGAACACTGAAGCTTTCTTT. The encoded protein is CASSRVGTVMNTEAFF.

The rearrangement uses TRBV7-6 and TRBJ2-5, with D uncertain. CDR3 length: 16 amino acids. V lost 0 bases, J lost 10 bases, and 21 bases lay in between. Germline V gene data show CDR1 as SGHVS and CDR2 as FNYEAQ. This CDR3 is CASSLAIGSEVSDQYF. Written as DNA, the CDR3 is TGTGCCAGCAGCTTAGCCATCGGAAGCGAGGTCAGCGACCAGTACTTC.

In nucleotides, the CDR3 is TGTGCCACCAGTCCCTCCCTCCAGCGGGAGCTCACAGATACGCAGTATTTT. This codes for CATSPSLQRELTDTQYF. The chain uses TRBV15 and TRBJ2-3, with TRBD2 matching over 8 bases. With V trimmed by 6 bases and J by 2 bases, 13 bases remained unmatched. The V gene's germline CDR1 is LNHNV and CDR2 YYDKDF (reference sequence). This CDR3 is built from 17 residues.

The chain employs TRBV2 and TRBJ2-1; 8 nucleotides match TRBD2. The length of the CDR3 is 15 residues. Germline CDR1 and CDR2: SNHLY and FYNNEI. V lost 5 bases and J lost 6; bases outside the gene matches: 9. DNA for the CDR3: TGTGCCAGCAGTTACCTGGCGGGAGGACCCAATGAGCAGTTCTTC. Translated, it gives CASSYLAGGPNEQFF.

This chain uses TRBV6-6 with TRBJ2-7; TRBD1 agrees at 9 bases. The germline V gene encodes CDR1 MNHNY and CDR2 SVGAGI (reference sequence). The CDR3 runs to 14 residues. V shed 5 bases, J shed 2 bases, and the junction held 4 bases outside the gene matches. The chain's CDR3 is CASSPRDRAYEQYF. As DNA, the CDR3 is TGTGCCAGCAGTCCCCGGGACAGGGCCTACGAGCAGTACTTC.

The V and J genes are TRBV7-8 and TRBJ1-5; D is uncertain. This CDR3 comprises 15 residues. From germline, CDR1 is SGHVS and CDR2 FQNEAQ. Trimming stripped 3 bases from V and 7 bases from J, with 16 bases between. CDR3 coding DNA: TGTGCCAGCAGCTTTCCCCCAGGTTTCGGCCAGCCCCAGCATTTT. This sequence encodes CASSFPPGFGQPQHF.

The rearrangement joins TRBV19 to TRBJ2-3; D could derive from TRBD1 or TRBD2 (5 bases each). Trimming pared 7 bases from V and 5 bases from J, leaving 16 bases between. Germline CDR1 LNHDA, CDR2 SQIVND (reference sequence). This CDR3 is built from 14 residues. The CDR3 nucleotides read TGTGCCAGTAAACGGTGGGACCGGGGAGATACGCAGTATTTT. Its protein product is CASKRWDRGDTQYF.

V gene TRBV27 combines with J gene TRBJ2-1; 11 nucleotides agree with TRBD2. CDR1 MNHEY and CDR2 SMNVEV come from the germline V gene (reference sequence). J gave up 2 bases and V 6 bases, and 3 bases lay outside the gene matches. This CDR3 region has 15 residues. The CDR3 DNA follows: TGTGCCAGCAGCTTTAGCGGGAGGGCCTACAATGAGCAGTTCTTC. It specifies CASSFSGRAYNEQFF.

The J gene is TRBJ2-7, the V gene TRBV19, with 8 bases aligning to TRBD1. This CDR3 is 15 amino acids long. CDR1 and CDR2 (germline): LNHDA, SQIVND (reference sequence). With V trimmed by 3 bases and J by 3 bases, 7 bases remained unmatched. The CDR3 loop reads CASSIGQGRFYEQYF. The DNA for the CDR3 is TGTGCCAGTAGTATCGGACAGGGAAGATTCTACGAGCAGTACTTC.

This chain uses TRBV15 with TRBJ2-2; TRBD1 or TRBD2 may be the D gene (5 bases each). The CDR3 is made up of 14 amino acids. Trimming pared 5 bases from V and 7 bases from J, leaving 14 bases between. The V gene's germline CDR1 is LNHNV and CDR2 YYDKDF (reference sequence). The CDR3 loop reads CATSEPGASGELFF. The CDR3 DNA reads as TGTGCCACCAGCGAACCCGGGGCCAGCGGGGAGCTGTTTTTT.